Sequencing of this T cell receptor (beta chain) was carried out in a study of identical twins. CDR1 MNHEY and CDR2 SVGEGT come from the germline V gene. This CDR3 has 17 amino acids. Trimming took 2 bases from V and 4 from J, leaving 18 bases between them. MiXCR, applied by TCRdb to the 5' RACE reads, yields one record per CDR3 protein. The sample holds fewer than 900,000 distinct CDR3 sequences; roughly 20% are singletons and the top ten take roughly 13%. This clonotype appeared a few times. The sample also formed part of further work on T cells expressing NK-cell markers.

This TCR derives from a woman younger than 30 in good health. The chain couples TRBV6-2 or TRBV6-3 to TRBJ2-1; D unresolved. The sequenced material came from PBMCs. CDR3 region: CASSYPRANSIYNEQFF. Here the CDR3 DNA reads TGTGCCAGCAGTTACCCCCGGGCAAATTCTATTTACAATGAGCAGTTCTTC.